The 9 T cell receptor beta chains below all came from one sample that was sequenced in a study of blood T cell repertoires in COVID-19. Generated by immunoSEQ multiplex PCR, the TCRdb table keeps only in-frame clones and is missing some. The sample lists around 310,000 clones; around 91% were seen once. Sequencing input: peripheral blood. The receptors come from a woman aged 35 to 49 with COVID-19, enrolled during active disease.

The gene calls are TRBV7-9 and TRBJ1-5; D might be TRBD1 (6 bases). This CDR3 has 15 amino acids. V shed 5 bases and J shed 6 bases, with 17 bases lying between them. The germline gives CDR1 SEHNR, CDR2 FQNEAQ (reference sequence). This CDR3 is CASSLRGGIGQPQHF. The CDR3 bases are TGTGCCAGCAGCCTAAGGGGGGGGATCGGTCAGCCCCAGCATTTT. Combining the CDR3 with reference TRBV7-9 and TRBJ1-5 gives the whole variable domain DTGVSQNPRHKITKRGQNVTFRCDPISEHNRLYWYRQTLGQGPEFLTYFQNEAQLEKSRLLSDRFSAERPKGSFSTLEIQRTEQGDSAMYLCASSLRGGIGQPQHFGDGTRLSIL.

V is TRBV5-4 and J is TRBJ1-5, with TRBD1 matching over 8 bases. There are 14 residues in the CDR3. Germline assignment: CDR1 SGHNT and CDR2 YYREEE (reference sequence). After removal of 4 bases from V and 7 bases from J, the junction contained 7 bases not matched to a gene. The CDR3 region has the DNA TGTGCCAGCAGCCCCGGACAGGGAGAACAGCCCCAGCATTTT. Its translation is CASSPGQGEQPQHF.

The chain uses TRBV19 and TRBJ1-1; D is perhaps TRBD1 (6 bases). The CDR3 has 15 amino acids. Trimming took 4 bases from V and 6 from J, leaving 18 bases between them. The germline CDR1 and CDR2 sequences are LNHDA and SQIVND (reference sequence). The CDR3 loop is CASSTYPRDTPEAFF. CDR3 in DNA: TGTGCCAGTAGTACCTACCCCCGGGACACACCTGAAGCTTTCTTT. Full variable domain (missing parts from reference TRBV19 and TRBJ1-1): DGGITQSPKYLFRKEGQNVTLSCEQNLNHDAMYWYRQDPGQGLRLIYYSQIVNDFQKGDIAEGYSVSREKKESFPLTVTSAQKNPTAFYLCASSTYPRDTPEAFFGQGTRLTVV.

This chain connects TRBV7-9 to TRBJ1-3; D gene ambiguous. CDR3 length: 15 amino acids. Trimming pared 4 bases from V and 4 bases from J, leaving 14 bases between. Germline V gives CDR1 SEHNR, CDR2 FQNEAQ (reference sequence). The CDR3 loop is CASSSFPGTGNTIYF. Here the CDR3 DNA reads TGTGCCAGCAGCTCTTTCCCAGGAACCGGAAACACCATATATTTT.

This chain uses TRBV27 with TRBJ1-1, with unresolved D. Germline lookup yields CDR1 MNHEY and CDR2 SMNVEV (reference sequence). The CDR3 is 11 residues long. Deletions cut 6 bases from V and 1 base from J, with 3 bases between. CDR3 sequence: CASRQNTEAFF. The CDR3, as DNA: TGTGCCAGCAGACAGAACACTGAAGCTTTCTTT.

The V call is TRBV5-6, the J call TRBJ1-1; a possible D gene is TRBD1 (5 bases). Germline V gene data show CDR1 as SGHDT and CDR2 as YYEEEE. Trimming left V 0 bases short and J 9 bases short, with 21 bases between. The CDR3 consists of 16 residues. The CDR3 spells CASSLAEGRRGSKAFF. CDR3 nucleotides: TGTGCCAGCAGCTTGGCGGAGGGGCGGAGAGGATCTAAAGCTTTCTTT.

The chain employs TRBV7-2 and TRBJ1-6; TRBD1 matches at 7 bases. Germline CDR1 is SGHTA and CDR2 is FQGNSA. The trim removed 7 bases at V and 0 bases at J, leaving 6 bases unmatched. The CDR3 has 16 residues. CDR3 loop: CASNRQGSSYNSPLHF. The DNA of the CDR3 is TGTGCCAGCAATCGACAGGGTAGCTCCTATAATTCACCCCTCCACTTT.

This clone was observed a handful of times. This chain uses TRBV15 with TRBJ2-3; 9 bases align to TRBD2. Germline lookup yields CDR1 LNHNV and CDR2 YYDKDF (reference sequence). The CDR3 has 14 residues. The V and J ends lost 8 bases and 5 bases, in that order; junction bases with no gene match: 8. The CDR3 sequence is CATDSGSRGDTQYF. The DNA of the CDR3 is TGTGCCACCGATAGCGGGAGTCGCGGAGATACGCAGTATTTT.

The rearrangement joins TRBV5-1 to TRBJ2-1, with 13 bases aligning to TRBD2. The germline gives CDR1 SGHRS, CDR2 YFSETQ. CDR3 length: 16 amino acids. The trim removed 4 bases at V and 8 bases at J, leaving 9 bases unmatched. CDR3: CASSTAGTSGKHEQFF. DNA of the CDR3: TGCGCCAGCAGCACCGCCGGGACTAGCGGGAAACATGAGCAGTTCTTC.